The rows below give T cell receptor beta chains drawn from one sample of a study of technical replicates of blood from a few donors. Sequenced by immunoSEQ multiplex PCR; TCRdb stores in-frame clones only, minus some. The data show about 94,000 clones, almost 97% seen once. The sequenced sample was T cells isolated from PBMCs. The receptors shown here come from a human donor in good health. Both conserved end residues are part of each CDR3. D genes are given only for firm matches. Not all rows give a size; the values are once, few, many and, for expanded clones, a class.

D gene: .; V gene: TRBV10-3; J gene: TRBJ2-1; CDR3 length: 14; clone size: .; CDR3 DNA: TGTGCCATCAGTGATCCGGGAGATAGAAATGAGCAGTTCTTC; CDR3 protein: CAISDPGDRNEQFF
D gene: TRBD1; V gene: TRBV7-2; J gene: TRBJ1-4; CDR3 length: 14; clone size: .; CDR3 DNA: TGTGCCAGCACCTATAGACAGGGTTATGAAAAACTGTTTTTT; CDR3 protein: CASTYRQGYEKLFF
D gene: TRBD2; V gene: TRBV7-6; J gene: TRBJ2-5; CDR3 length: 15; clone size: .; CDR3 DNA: TGTGCCAGCAGCGCAATGACTAGCGGTAAAGAGACCCAGTACTTC; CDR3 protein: CASSAMTSGKETQYF
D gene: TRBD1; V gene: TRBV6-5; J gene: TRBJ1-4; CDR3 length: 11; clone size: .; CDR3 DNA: TGTGCCAGCGGACAGGGGGAAAAACTGTTTTTT; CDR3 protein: CASGQGEKLFF
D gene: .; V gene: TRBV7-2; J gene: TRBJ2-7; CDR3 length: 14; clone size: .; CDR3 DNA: TGTGCCAGCAGCTTACTGGGGCGCTTATACGAGCAGTACTTC; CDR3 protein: CASSLLGRLYEQYF
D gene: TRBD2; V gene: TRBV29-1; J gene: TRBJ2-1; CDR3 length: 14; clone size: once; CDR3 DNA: TGCAGCGTTGGCAGGACTAGCGCTAACAATGGGCAGTTCTTC; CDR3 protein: CSVGRTSANNGQFF
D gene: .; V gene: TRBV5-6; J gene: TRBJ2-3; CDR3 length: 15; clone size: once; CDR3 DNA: TGTGCCAGCAGCTTAAAGAGGGAGATAGCAGATACGCAGTATTTT; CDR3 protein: CASSLKREIADTQYF
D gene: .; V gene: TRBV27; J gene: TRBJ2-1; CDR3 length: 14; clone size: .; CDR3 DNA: TGTGCCAGCAGTTTCAGGGGAGCTAAGGGAGAGCAGTTCTTC; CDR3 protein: CASSFRGAKGEQFF
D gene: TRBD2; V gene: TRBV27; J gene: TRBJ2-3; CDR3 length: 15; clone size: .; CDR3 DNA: TGTGCCAGCAGTTTTTGGGGGGAGGGAACAGATACGCAGTATTTT; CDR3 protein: CASSFWGEGTDTQYF
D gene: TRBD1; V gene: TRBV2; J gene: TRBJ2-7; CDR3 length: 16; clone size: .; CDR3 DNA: TGTGCCAGCAGCGTATTTAGGACAGGGGAGACCTACGAGCAGTACTTC; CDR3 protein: CASSVFRTGETYEQYF
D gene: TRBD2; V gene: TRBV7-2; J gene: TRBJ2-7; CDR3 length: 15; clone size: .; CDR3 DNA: TGTGCCAGCAGCTTACTAGCGGGGGAAACCTACGAGCAGTACTTC; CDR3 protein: CASSLLAGETYEQYF
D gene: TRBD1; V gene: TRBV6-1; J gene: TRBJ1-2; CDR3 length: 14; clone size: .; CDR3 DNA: TGTGCCAGCAGTGAAGGGGGGACAGAAGATGGCTACACCTTC; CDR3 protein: CASSEGGTEDGYTF
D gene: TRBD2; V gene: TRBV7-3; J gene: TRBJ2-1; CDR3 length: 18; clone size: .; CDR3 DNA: TGTGCCAGCAGCCCCGGGACTAGCGTGATAAGCTCCTACAATGAGCAGTTCTTC; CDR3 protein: CASSPGTSVISSYNEQFF
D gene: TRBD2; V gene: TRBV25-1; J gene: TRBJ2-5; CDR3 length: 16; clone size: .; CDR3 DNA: TGTGCCAGCAGTGATCACAGGAGCGGGGTACAAGAGACCCAGTACTTC; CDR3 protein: CASSDHRSGVQETQYF
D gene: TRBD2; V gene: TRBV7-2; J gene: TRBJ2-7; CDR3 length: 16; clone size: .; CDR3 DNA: TGTGCCAGCAGCTTACAAGCGGGGCTAAGTTTCTACGAGCAGTACTTC; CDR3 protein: CASSLQAGLSFYEQYF
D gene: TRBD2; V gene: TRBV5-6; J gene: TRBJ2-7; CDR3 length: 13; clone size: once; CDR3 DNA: TGTGCCAGCAGCTGGACTAGCGACTACGAGCAGTACTTC; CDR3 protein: CASSWTSDYEQYF
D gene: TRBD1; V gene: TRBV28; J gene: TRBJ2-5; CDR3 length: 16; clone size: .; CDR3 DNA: TGTGCCAGCAGCCTACAAATTCAGGGGGCAGAGGAGACCCAGTACTTC; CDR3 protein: CASSLQIQGAEETQYF
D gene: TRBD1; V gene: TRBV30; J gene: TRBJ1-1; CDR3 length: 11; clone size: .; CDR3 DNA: TGTGCCTGGGCCAGGGGGGCTGAAGCTTTCTTT; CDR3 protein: CAWARGAEAFF
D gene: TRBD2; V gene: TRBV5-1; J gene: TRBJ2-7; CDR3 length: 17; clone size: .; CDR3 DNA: TGCGCCAGCAGCTTGCGGGGACTAGCGGGAGAAAGTTTCGAGCAGTACTTC; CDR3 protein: CASSLRGLAGESFEQYF
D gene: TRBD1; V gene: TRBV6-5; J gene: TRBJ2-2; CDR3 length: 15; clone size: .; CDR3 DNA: TGTGCCAGCAGTTACTCGGACAGGGCTAACGGGGAGCTGTTTTTT; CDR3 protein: CASSYSDRANGELFF
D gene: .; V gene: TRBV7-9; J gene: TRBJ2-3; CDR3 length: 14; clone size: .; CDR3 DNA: TGTGCCAGCAGCCCTACCGGGAACACAGATACGCAGTATTTT; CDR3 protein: CASSPTGNTDTQYF
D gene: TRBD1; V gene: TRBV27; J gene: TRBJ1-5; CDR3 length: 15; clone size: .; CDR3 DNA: TGTGCCAGCAGTCCGGGACAGGGAGGTTATCAGCCCCAGCATTTT; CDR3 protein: CASSPGQGGYQPQHF
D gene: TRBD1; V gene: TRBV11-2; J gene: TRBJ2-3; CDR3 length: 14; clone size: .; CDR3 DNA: TGTGCCAGCAGCCCGGACAGGGTGACAGATACGCAGTATTTT; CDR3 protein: CASSPDRVTDTQYF
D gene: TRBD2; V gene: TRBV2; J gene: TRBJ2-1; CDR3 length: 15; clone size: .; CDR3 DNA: TGTGCCAGCAGCCGGGGACTAGCGGGAGGGAATGAGCAGTTCTTC; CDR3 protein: CASSRGLAGGNEQFF
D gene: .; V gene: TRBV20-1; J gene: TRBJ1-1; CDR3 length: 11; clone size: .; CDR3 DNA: TGCAGTGCTGGCGGTAACACTGAAGCTTTCTTT; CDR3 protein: CSAGGNTEAFF
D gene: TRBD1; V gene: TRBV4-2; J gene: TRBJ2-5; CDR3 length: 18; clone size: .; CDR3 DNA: TGTGCCAGCAGCCGCAGCAACTCAGGACAGGGCCTATTCGAGACCCAGTACTTC; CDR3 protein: CASSRSNSGQGLFETQYF
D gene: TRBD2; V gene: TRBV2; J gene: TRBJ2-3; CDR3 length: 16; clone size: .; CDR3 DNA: TGTGCCAGCAGTGAACGGCTAGCGGGAGGCACAGATACGCAGTATTTT; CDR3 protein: CASSERLAGGTDTQYF
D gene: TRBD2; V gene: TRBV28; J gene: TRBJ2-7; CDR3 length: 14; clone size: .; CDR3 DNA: TGTGCCAGCAGTTTAGTAGCGGGAGCCTACGAGCAGTACTTC; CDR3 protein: CASSLVAGAYEQYF
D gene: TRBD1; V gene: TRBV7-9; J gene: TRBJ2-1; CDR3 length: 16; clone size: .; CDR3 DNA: TGTGCCAGCAGCGTCAAAACAGGGGTTACATCCAATGAGCAGTTCTTC; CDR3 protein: CASSVKTGVTSNEQFF
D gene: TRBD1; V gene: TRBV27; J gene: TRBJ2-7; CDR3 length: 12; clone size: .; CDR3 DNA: TGTGCCAGCGCCGGGACAGGCTCTTTAAAGTACTTC; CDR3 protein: CASAGTGSLKYF
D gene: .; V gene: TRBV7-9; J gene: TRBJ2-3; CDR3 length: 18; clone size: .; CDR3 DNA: TGTGCCAGCAGCTCACCGGAGTCGGGGAATCTCTACACAGATACGCAGTATTTT; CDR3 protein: CASSSPESGNLYTDTQYF
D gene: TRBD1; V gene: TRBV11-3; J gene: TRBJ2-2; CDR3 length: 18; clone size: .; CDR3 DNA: TGTGCCAGCAGCTCGACTACCTTGACAGGGCGGGACACCGGGGAGCTGTTTTTT; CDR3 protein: CASSSTTLTGRDTGELFF